Listed below are T cell receptor beta chains from one sample, sequenced in a study of T cells after posttransplantation cyclophosphamide. Only in-frame clones appear in the TCRdb table, and some are missing; sequencing was by immunoSEQ multiplex PCR. The data hold 10,000 to 12,000 clones, with approximately 95% observed a single time. Input material: naive CD8+ T cells sorted from PBMCs. The receptors were gathered from a man under 40 in good health and a related stem cell transplant donor. The CDR3 runs from the conserved cysteine through the conserved F or W. The D gene is left open where the match is weak. Clone size is not always given. Where it is, it says once, few, many or a class for expanded clones.

v_gene	d_gene	abundance	j_gene	CDR3aa	CDR3nt
TRBV28	TRBD2	.	TRBJ2-1	CASRSLAGGPNEQFF	TGTGCCAGCAGATCGCTAGCGGGGGGGCCCAATGAGCAGTTCTTC
TRBV6-6	.	.	TRBJ2-7	CASSYYRDTLYEQYF	TGTGCCAGCAGTTACTACCGGGACACGCTCTACGAGCAGTACTTC
TRBV27	.	.	TRBJ2-1	CASSFNSRGNEQFF	TGTGCCAGCAGTTTCAACTCCCGTGGCAATGAGCAGTTCTTC
TRBV13	TRBD1	.	TRBJ1-6	CASSFQGASYNSPLHF	TGTGCCAGCAGCTTCCAGGGGGCATCGTATAATTCACCCCTCCACTTT
TRBV19	TRBD1	.	TRBJ1-2	CASSQGVEFGYGYTF	TGTGCCAGTAGTCAGGGGGTCGAATTTGGCTATGGCTACACCTTC
TRBV6-5	.	.	TRBJ2-7	CASRNYQGSYEQYF	TGTGCCAGCAGAAACTACCAGGGTTCCTACGAGCAGTACTTC
TRBV7-8	.	.	TRBJ2-7	CASSPQTGSYEQYF	TGTGCCAGCAGCCCACAGACAGGATCCTACGAGCAGTACTTC
TRBV19	.	.	TRBJ2-2	CASRPGLGVTGELFF	TGTGCCAGTAGGCCGGGACTTGGGGTTACCGGGGAGCTGTTTTTT
TRBV9	TRBD1	.	TRBJ1-5	CASSGDSDSNQPQHF	TGTGCCAGCAGCGGGGACAGCGATAGCAATCAGCCCCAGCATTTT
TRBV7-9	.	.	TRBJ1-2	CASSLSGDYGYTF	TGTGCCAGCAGTTTGTCCGGGGACTATGGCTACACCTTC
TRBV5-4	TRBD2	.	TRBJ2-5	CASSLRAGAIQETQYF	TGTGCCAGCAGCTTGAGAGCGGGGGCCATCCAAGAGACCCAGTACTTC
TRBV7-7	TRBD1	.	TRBJ2-5	CASSLLAGGSETQYF	TGTGCCAGCAGCTTATTGGCAGGGGGATCAGAGACCCAGTACTTC
TRBV6-5	.	.	TRBJ2-1	CASSYSSGYNEQFF	TGTGCCAGCAGTTACTCCTCCGGGTACAATGAGCAGTTCTTC
TRBV4-1	TRBD1	.	TRBJ1-5	CASSPAQGEGNQPQHF	TGCGCCAGCAGCCCCGCCCAGGGGGAGGGCAATCAGCCCCAGCATTTT
TRBV5-1	TRBD1	.	TRBJ2-5	CASSLATGGDATQYF	TGCGCCAGCAGCTTGGCGACAGGGGGAGATGCGACCCAGTACTTC
TRBV7-2	TRBD1	.	TRBJ2-5	CASSPTGTGYLEQYF	TGTGCCAGCAGCCCCACCGGGACAGGTTACCTTGAGCAGTACTTC
TRBV10-3	.	.	TRBJ1-2	CAISESAGGDYGYTF	TGTGCCATCAGTGAGTCTGCGGGCGGGGACTATGGCTACACCTTC
TRBV5-4	.	.	TRBJ1-4	CASSRTRGNEKLFF	TGTGCCAGCAGCCGCACACGGGGTAATGAAAAACTGTTTTTT
TRBV6-1	.	.	TRBJ2-3	CASSEMVQIDTSTDTQYF	TGTGCCAGCAGTGAAATGGTACAGATCGATACTAGCACAGATACGCAGTATTTT
TRBV27	.	.	TRBJ1-2	CASSLRASYGYTF	TGTGCCAGCAGTTTGAGGGCCTCCTATGGCTACACCTTC
TRBV11-3	.	.	TRBJ2-2	CASSLPGQGGDTGELFF	TGTGCCAGCAGCTTGCCCGGCCAGGGAGGTGACACCGGGGAGCTGTTTTTT
TRBV7-9	TRBD1	once	TRBJ2-7	CASSVPGQDPYEQYF	TGTGCCAGCAGCGTCCCGGGACAGGACCCCTACGAGCAGTACTTC
TRBV7-8	TRBD2	.	TRBJ2-3	CASSLDRTSGGTDTQYF	TGTGCCAGCAGCTTAGATAGGACTAGCGGGGGCACAGATACGCAGTATTTT
TRBV29-1	.	.	TRBJ1-1	CSVGGGFVTEAFF	TGCAGCGTCGGTGGAGGGTTCGTTACTGAAGCTTTCTTT
TRBV9	.	.	TRBJ1-1	CASSVDQGYTEAFF	TGTGCCAGCAGCGTAGATCAGGGGTACACTGAAGCTTTCTTT
TRBV6-5	TRBD1	.	TRBJ2-1	CASREQGVLFNEQFF	TGTGCCAGCAGAGAACAGGGGGTGCTTTTCAATGAGCAGTTCTTC